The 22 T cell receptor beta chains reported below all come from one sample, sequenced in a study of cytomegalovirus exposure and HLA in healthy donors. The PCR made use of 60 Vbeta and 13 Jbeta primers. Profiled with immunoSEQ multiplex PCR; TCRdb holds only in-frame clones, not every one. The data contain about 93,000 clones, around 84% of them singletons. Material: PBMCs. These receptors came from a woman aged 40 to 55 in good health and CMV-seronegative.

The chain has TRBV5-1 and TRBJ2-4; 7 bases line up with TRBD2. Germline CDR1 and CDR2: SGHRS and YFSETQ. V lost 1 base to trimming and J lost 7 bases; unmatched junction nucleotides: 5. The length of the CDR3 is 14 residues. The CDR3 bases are TGCGCCAGCAGCTTGATTCAGGGAGGGAACATTCAGTACTTC. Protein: CASSLIQGGNIQYF.

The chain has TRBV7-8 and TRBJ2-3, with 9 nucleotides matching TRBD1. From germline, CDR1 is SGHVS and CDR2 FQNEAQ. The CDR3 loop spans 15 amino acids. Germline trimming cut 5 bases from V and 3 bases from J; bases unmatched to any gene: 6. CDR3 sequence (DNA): TGTGCCAGCAGCCCCGGGACAGGGAATACAGATACGCAGTATTTT. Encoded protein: CASSPGTGNTDTQYF. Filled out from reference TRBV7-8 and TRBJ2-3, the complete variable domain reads GAGVSQSPRYKVAKRGQDVALRCDPISGHVSLFWYQQALGQGPEFLTYFQNEAQLDKSGLPSDRFFAERPEGSVSTLKIQRTQQEDSAVYLCASSPGTGNTDTQYFGPGTRLTVL.

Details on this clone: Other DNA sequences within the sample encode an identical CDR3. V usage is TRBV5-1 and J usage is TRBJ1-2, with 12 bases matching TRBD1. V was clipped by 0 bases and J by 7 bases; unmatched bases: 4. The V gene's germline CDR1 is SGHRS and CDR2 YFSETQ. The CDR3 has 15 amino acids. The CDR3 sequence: CASSLEGQGAGGYTF. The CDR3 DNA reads TGCGCCAGCAGCTTGGAGGGACAGGGGGCAGGTGGCTACACCTTC.

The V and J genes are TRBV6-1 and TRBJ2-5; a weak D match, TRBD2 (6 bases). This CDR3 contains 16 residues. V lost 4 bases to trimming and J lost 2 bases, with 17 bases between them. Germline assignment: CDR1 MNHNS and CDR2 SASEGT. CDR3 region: CASSVPSGGIQETQYF. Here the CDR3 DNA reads TGTGCCAGCAGTGTGCCGTCCGGGGGTATACAAGAGACCCAGTACTTC.

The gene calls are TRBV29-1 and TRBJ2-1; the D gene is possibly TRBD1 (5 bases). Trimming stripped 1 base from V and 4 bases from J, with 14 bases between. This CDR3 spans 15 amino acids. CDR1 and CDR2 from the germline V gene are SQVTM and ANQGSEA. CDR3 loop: CSVEGGTVGYNEQFF. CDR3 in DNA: TGCAGCGTTGAAGGGGGCACGGTCGGTTACAATGAGCAGTTCTTC.

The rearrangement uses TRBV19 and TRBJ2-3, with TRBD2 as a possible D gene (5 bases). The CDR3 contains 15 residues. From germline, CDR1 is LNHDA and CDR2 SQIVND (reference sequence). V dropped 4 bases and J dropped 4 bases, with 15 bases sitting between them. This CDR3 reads CASSNAASPADTQYF. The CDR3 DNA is TGTGCCAGTAGTAACGCCGCTAGCCCAGCAGATACGCAGTATTTT.

The CDR3: CASSSRLSRVYNEQFF. CDR3 sequence (DNA): TGTGCCAGCAGTTCTAGACTCTCGCGGGTTTACAATGAGCAGTTCTTC. The chain carries TRBV11-2 and TRBJ2-1, with D maybe TRBD2 (5 bases). Germline CDR1 is SGHAT and CDR2 is FQNNGV. The ends were cut back, 6 bases at V and 4 bases at J, with 19 bases in the middle. This CDR3 spans 16 amino acids.

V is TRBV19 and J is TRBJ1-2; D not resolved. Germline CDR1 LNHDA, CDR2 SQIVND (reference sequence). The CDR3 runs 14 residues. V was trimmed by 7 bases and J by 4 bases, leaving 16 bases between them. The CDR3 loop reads CASNYLDAAYGYTF. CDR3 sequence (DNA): TGTGCCAGTAATTACCTTGACGCGGCCTATGGCTACACCTTC.

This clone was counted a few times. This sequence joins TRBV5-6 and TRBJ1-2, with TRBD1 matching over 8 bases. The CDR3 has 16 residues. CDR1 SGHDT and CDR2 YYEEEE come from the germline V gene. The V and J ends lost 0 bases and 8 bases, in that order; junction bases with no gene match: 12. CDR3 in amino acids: CASSLEIVGQGGGYTF. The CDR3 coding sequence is TGTGCCAGCAGCTTGGAGATAGTTGGACAGGGTGGGGGCTACACCTTC.

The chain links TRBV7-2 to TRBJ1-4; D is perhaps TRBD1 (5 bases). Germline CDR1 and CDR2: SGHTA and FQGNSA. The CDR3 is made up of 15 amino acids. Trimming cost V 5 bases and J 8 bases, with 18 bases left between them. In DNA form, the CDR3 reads TGTGCCAGCAGCCCCAGGCTGACAGTAGAAGAAAAACTGTTTTTT. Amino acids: CASSPRLTVEEKLFF.

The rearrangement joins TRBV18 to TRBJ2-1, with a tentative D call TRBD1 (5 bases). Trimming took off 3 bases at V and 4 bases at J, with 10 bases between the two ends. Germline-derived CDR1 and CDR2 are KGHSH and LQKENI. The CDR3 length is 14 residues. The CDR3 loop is CASSPPAGYNEQFF. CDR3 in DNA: TGTGCCAGCTCACCGCCGGCAGGGTACAATGAGCAGTTCTTC.

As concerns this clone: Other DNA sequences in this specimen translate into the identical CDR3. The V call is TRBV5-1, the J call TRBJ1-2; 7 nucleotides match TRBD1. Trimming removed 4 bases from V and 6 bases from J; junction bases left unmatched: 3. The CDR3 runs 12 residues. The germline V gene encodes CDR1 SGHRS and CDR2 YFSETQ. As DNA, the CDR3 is TGCGCCAGCAGCGTTGACAGGGATGGCTACACCTTC. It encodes CASSVDRDGYTF.

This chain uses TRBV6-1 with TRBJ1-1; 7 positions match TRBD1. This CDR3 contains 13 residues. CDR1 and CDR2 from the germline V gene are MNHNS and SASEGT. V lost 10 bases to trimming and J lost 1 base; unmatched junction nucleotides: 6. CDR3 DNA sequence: TGTGCCATACCGGGACAGCGGAACACTGAAGCTTTCTTT. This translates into CAIPGQRNTEAFF.

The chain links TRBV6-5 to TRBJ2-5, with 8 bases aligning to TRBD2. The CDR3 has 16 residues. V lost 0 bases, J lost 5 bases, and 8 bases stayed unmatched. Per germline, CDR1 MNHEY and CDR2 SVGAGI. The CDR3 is CASSYSGSGSSETQYF. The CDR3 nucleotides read TGTGCCAGCAGTTACTCGGGGAGCGGGAGTTCGGAGACCCAGTACTTC.

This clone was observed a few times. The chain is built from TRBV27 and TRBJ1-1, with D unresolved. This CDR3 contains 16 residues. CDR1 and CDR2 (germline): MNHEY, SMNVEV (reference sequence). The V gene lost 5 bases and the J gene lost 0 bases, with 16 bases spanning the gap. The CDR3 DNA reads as TGTGCCAGCAGTCCCCCCGGACGGGGAGTGAACACTGAAGCTTTCTTT. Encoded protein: CASSPPGRGVNTEAFF.

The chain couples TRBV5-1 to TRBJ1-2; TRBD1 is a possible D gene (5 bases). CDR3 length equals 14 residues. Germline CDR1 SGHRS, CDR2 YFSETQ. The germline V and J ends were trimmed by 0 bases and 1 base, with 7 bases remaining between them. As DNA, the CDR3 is TGCGCCAGCAGCTTGGGAGACAGTAACTATGGCTACACCTTC. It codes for CASSLGDSNYGYTF. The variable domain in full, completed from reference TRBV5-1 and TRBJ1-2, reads KAGVTQTPRYLIKTRGQQVTLSCSPISGHRSVSWYQQTPGQGLQFLFEYFSETQRNKGNFPGRFSGRQFSNSRSEMNVSTLELGDSALYLCASSLGDSNYGYTFGSGTRLTVV.

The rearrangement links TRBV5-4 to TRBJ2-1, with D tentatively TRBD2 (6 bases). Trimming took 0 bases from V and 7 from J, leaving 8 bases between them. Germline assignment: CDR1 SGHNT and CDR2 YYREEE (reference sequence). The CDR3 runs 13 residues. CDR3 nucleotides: TGTGCCAGCAGCTTGGCACTAGCAAATGAGCAGTTCTTC. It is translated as CASSLALANEQFF.

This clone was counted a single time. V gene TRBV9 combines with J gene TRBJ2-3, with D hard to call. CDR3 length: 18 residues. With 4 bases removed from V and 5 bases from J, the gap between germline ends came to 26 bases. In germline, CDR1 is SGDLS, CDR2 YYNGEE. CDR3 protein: CASSPIPGGSVGGDTQYF. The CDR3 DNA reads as TGTGCCAGCAGCCCGATCCCGGGTGGCTCCGTTGGTGGAGATACGCAGTATTTT.

The CDR3 loop reads CASSDSGASGANVLTF. CDR3 bases: TGTGCCAGCAGTGACTCGGGGGCGAGTGGGGCCAACGTCCTGACTTTC. V usage is TRBV6-4 and J usage is TRBJ2-6; TRBD1 is a possible D gene (6 bases). The CDR3 has 16 amino acids. Germline values: CDR1 MRHNA, CDR2 SNTAGT. The V and J ends lost 0 bases and 3 bases respectively, with 9 bases between them.

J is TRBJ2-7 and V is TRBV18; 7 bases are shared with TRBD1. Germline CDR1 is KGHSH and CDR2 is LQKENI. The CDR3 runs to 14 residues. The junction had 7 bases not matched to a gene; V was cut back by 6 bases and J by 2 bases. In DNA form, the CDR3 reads TGTGCCAGCTCCCGTAACAGGGGACCCTACGAGCAGTACTTC. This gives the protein CASSRNRGPYEQYF.

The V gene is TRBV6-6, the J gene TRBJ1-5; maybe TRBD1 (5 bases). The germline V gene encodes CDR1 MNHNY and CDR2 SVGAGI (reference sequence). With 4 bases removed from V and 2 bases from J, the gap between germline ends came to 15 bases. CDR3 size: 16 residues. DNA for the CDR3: TGTGCCAGCAGTTGGGTTTCCGCCAGGGGCAATCAGCCCCAGCATTTT. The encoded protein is CASSWVSARGNQPQHF.

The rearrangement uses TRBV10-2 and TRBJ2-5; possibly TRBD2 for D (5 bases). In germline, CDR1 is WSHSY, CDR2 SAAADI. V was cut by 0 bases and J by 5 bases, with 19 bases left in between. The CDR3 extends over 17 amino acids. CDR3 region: CASSESIRTIRGETQYF. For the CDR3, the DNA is TGCGCCAGCAGTGAGTCGATACGAACTATTAGAGGGGAGACCCAGTACTTC.